Each of the 7 T cell receptor beta chains below was sequenced from the same sample in a study of T-cell reconstitution after alpha-beta-depleted transplantation in children. During its preparation, the TCRbeta library received unique molecular identifiers. TCRdb recomputed calls from the PCR reads with MiXCR, one row per CDR3 protein. The profile covers 280,000 or so distinct CDR3 sequences, with roughly 11% appearing a single time and 20% to 25% taken by the ten largest. The material sequenced was peripheral blood, taken 180 days after TCRalphabeta/CD19-depleted stem cell transplant. The receptors shown here come from a male patient aged 2 to 10 who had a stem cell transplant for chronic granulomatous disease, so the T cells may come from the graft donor.

This clonotype has at least ten counts. This rearrangement joins TRBV7-2 to TRBJ2-1; TRBD2 matches at 7 bases. The CDR3 runs 15 residues. The germline CDR1 and CDR2 sequences are SGHTA and FQGNSA. V lost 4 bases and J lost 10; bases outside the gene matches: 13. CDR3 in amino acids: CASSSREFGAMEQFF. Here the CDR3 DNA reads TGTGCCAGCAGCTCGCGGGAGTTCGGGGCAATGGAGCAGTTCTTC.

V and J are TRBV15 and TRBJ2-2; D not resolved. Between the trimmed V and J ends, which lost 2 bases and 0 bases, there was a span of 13 bases. Germline V gene data show CDR1 as LNHNV and CDR2 as YYDKDF (reference sequence). The CDR3 extends over 17 amino acids. CDR3 sequence: CATSRIRTTPNTGELFF. CDR3 in DNA: TGTGCCACCAGCAGAATTCGAACTACCCCGAACACCGGGGAGCTGTTTTTT.

This clonotype was seen ten or more times. CDR3 residues: CASSPVSNEKLFF. In nucleotides, the CDR3 is TGTGCCAGCAGTCCCGTCTCCAATGAAAAACTGTTTTTT. The V call is TRBV12-3 or TRBV12-4, the J call TRBJ1-4; D uncertain. V gave up 5 bases and J gave up 5 bases, with 9 bases separating them. This CDR3 comprises 13 residues.

Points on this clonotype: Compared with germline, one end of the junction differs, possibly owing to a read error. The J gene is TRBJ2-3, the V gene TRBV18; D unresolved. The CDR3 loop spans 17 amino acids. The V gene's germline CDR1 is KGHSH and CDR2 LQKENI. CDR3 residues: CASSPLSTTPLADTQSF. CDR3 in DNA: TGTGCCAGCTCACCTCTCAGTACCACCCCCTTGGCAGATACGCAGTCTTTT.

On this clonotype: As the CDR3 is not closed by the conserved phenylalanine or tryptophan, this likely results from a read error. CDR3: CASSRTGSEQYI. The CDR3 nucleotides are TGTGCCAGCAGTCGGACAGGGAGCGAGCAGTACATC. The V and J genes are TRBV28 and TRBJ2-7; TRBD1 matches 8 bases. V was clipped by 5 bases and J by 6 bases; unmatched bases: 3. This CDR3 is 12 amino acids long. Germline V CDR1 and CDR2: MDHEN, SYDVKM.

This clonotype was observed a handful of times. Germline and junction disagree at one end, which may indicate a read error. The genes are TRBV20-1 and TRBJ2-6; 8 positions match TRBD2. The CDR3 is 17 amino acids. Germline values: CDR1 DFQATT, CDR2 SNEGSKA (reference sequence). The CDR3 DNA is TGCTGTGCTAGAGTTCAGCGGGGGCTAGGAGGGGCCAACGTCCTGACTTTC. It translates to CCARVQRGLGGANVLTF.

There are many counts of this clonotype. V usage is TRBV20-1 and J usage is TRBJ2-1; 11 positions match TRBD2. In germline, CDR1 is DFQATT, CDR2 SNEGSKA (reference sequence). Trimming cost V 5 bases and J 7 bases; bases outside gene matches: 7. The CDR3 length is 14 residues. CDR3 sequence: CSALRLAGLNEQFF. The CDR3 DNA reads TGCAGTGCTCTTAGACTAGCGGGGCTGAATGAGCAGTTCTTC.